The 10 T cell receptor beta chains presented below share a single source sample, sequenced in a study of OX40 agonist ivuxolimab in advanced cancers. Clones were read by immunoSEQ multiplex PCR, and TCRdb kept only the in-frame ones, dropping some. The sample holds approximately 48,000 clones, about 78% seen once. Sequences were derived from CD4+ or CD8+ T cells sorted from blood, sampled in a trial of the OX40 agonist ivuxolimab. These receptors were obtained from an adult with an advanced solid tumor such as melanoma, head and neck, liver or kidney cancer.

The chain uses TRBV5-1 and TRBJ2-7; the match to TRBD1 covers 10 bases. Trimming took 4 bases from V and 2 from J; bases not matched to a gene: 6. The CDR3 is 15 amino acids. Germline CDR1 SGHRS, CDR2 YFSETQ. The chain's CDR3 is CASSITGTGAYEQYF. The CDR3 coding sequence is TGCGCCAGCAGCATCACCGGGACAGGGGCCTACGAGCAGTACTTC.

The genes are TRBV6-6 and TRBJ1-3; D unclear. CDR1 is MNHNY, CDR2 SVGAGI, per germline (reference sequence). The CDR3 loop spans 13 amino acids. Between the trimmed V and J ends, which lost 6 bases and 4 bases, there was a span of 10 bases. CDR3 protein: CASRSSDGNTIYF. In DNA, the CDR3 is TGTGCCAGCAGGTCCAGCGACGGAAACACCATATATTTT.

J is TRBJ2-1 and V is TRBV4-2, with D uncertain. Trimming left V 1 base short and J 4 bases short, with 8 bases between. This CDR3 comprises 14 residues. CDR1 LGHNA and CDR2 YNFKEQ come from the germline V gene. CDR3 nucleotides: TGTGCCAGCAGCCAAGGTGGTACTTACAATGAGCAGTTCTTC. Residues: CASSQGGTYNEQFF.

This clone was counted a few times. The chain combines TRBV19 with TRBJ1-5, with 8 bases fitting TRBD1. The CDR3 consists of 16 residues. Germline values: CDR1 LNHDA, CDR2 SQIVND (reference sequence). J gave up 11 bases and V 1 base, and 13 bases lay outside the gene matches. The CDR3 spells CASSIGSGQAIEAQHF. In nucleotides, the CDR3 is TGTGCCAGTAGTATAGGTTCGGGACAGGCTATAGAGGCCCAGCATTTT.

The chain joins TRBV18 to TRBJ2-1, with D maybe TRBD2 (6 bases). Germline CDR1 and CDR2: KGHSH and LQKENI. CDR3 length equals 18 residues. V lost 3 bases and J lost 0, with 18 bases in between. The CDR3 DNA follows: TGTGCCAGCTCACCCCCCGCTGGGCGGGATAGCTCCTACAATGAGCAGTTCTTC. This codes for CASSPPAGRDSSYNEQFF.

In DNA form, the CDR3 reads TGTGCCAGTAGGCCCTCCGGGACGGACTATGGCTACACCTTC. Its translation: CASRPSGTDYGYTF. The V and J genes are TRBV19 and TRBJ1-2, with D possibly TRBD1 on 5 matching bases. Germline-derived CDR1 and CDR2 are LNHDA and SQIVND (reference sequence). The CDR3 runs 14 residues. V was trimmed by 6 bases and J by 3 bases, leaving 14 bases between them.

The chain joins TRBV2 to TRBJ2-1; 10 nucleotides agree with TRBD2. After removal of 6 bases from V and 4 bases from J, the junction contained 6 bases not matched to a gene. Germline V gene data show CDR1 as SNHLY and CDR2 as FYNNEI. The CDR3 is 15 amino acids. The CDR3 bases are TGTGCCAGCAGCAGGACTAGCGGACCATACAATGAGCAGTTCTTC. Translating gives CASSRTSGPYNEQFF.

The V call is TRBV7-6, the J call TRBJ1-1; no firm D call. The CDR3 runs to 13 residues. Trimming shortened V by 1 base and J by 10 bases, and 13 bases separated the two germline ends. The germline V gene has CDR1 SGHVS and CDR2 FNYEAQ. CDR3 loop: CASSLGGGRGAFF. CDR3 sequence (DNA): TGTGCCAGCAGCTTAGGAGGTGGTCGGGGAGCTTTCTTT.

The gene calls are TRBV5-1 and TRBJ2-7, with 10 bases that match TRBD1. Germline-derived CDR1 and CDR2 are SGHRS and YFSETQ. The CDR3 loop spans 14 amino acids. The V gene end was trimmed by 5 bases and the J gene end by 2 bases; junction bases not matched to a gene: 4. CDR3 residues: CASRRDRGTYEQYF. CDR3 DNA: TGCGCCAGCAGGCGGGACAGGGGTACCTACGAGCAGTACTTC.

The V gene is TRBV21-1, the J gene TRBJ2-5; the D segment call TRBD2 is taken from the table without a DNA check. TRBV21-1 is a pseudogene segment. The CDR3 spans 14 residues. CDR3 in DNA: TGTGCCAGCCGCGAGACGGGAGGGCATGAGACCCAGTACTTC. As protein: CASRETGGHETQYF.